These 16 T cell receptor beta chains were all obtained from the same sample, sequenced in a study of Graves' ophthalmopathy and Graves' hyperthyroidism. RNA transcripts yielded amplified TCR beta CDR3 regions. The authors performed first-round RT-PCR with HTBI primers and then a second-round multiplex PCR. Using its own MiXCR run on the multiplex PCR reads, TCRdb lists one record per CDR3 protein. This table holds about 240,000 distinct CDR3 sequences, around 50% found once. The sequenced material came from peripheral blood. The receptor source for this set is an adult man with Graves' ophthalmopathy.

This clonotype was recorded at least ten times. The rearrangement links TRBV29-1 to TRBJ1-1, with D perhaps TRBD1 (5 bases). Germline V lookup: CDR1 SQVTM, CDR2 ANQGSEA. Trimming cost V 3 bases and J 11 bases, with 13 bases left between them. The CDR3 totals 11 residues. The CDR3 DNA is TGCAGCGTTGAGGGGACTAGGGAGGCTTTCTTT. It translates to CSVEGTREAFF.

With regard to this clonotype: A junction end diverges from the germline sequence, so it may reflect a read error. This chain joins TRBV10-3 and TRBJ2-5; TRBD2 aligns across 12 bases. CDR1 and CDR2 from the germline V gene are ENHRY and SYGVKD. This CDR3 contains 16 residues. The CDR3 DNA is TGTGCCAGCAGTGTTGGGGAGACTAGCGGGGGAGAGACCCAGTACTTC. This codes for CASSVGETSGGETQYF.

This clonotype has ten or more counts. This chain links TRBV7-2 with TRBJ1-6; possible D gene TRBD1, 5 bases. Germline CDR1 is SGHTA and CDR2 is FQGNSA. Trimming removed 3 bases from V and 7 bases from J, with 16 bases in between. The length of the CDR3 is 16 residues. CDR3 coding DNA: TGTGCCAGCAGCTTTACGGGACCCCGAACCAATTCACCCCTCCACTTT. It codes for CASSFTGPRTNSPLHF.

Comment on this clonotype: Because the CDR3 is missing its conserved closing phenylalanine or tryptophan, this is likely a read error. Because the CDR3's place on the DNA is in doubt, the DNA is left out and the CDR3 is given as listed by TCRdb. The chain is built from TRBV14 and TRBJ1-2. Including both end residues, the CDR3 is 13 amino acids long. Per germline, CDR1 SGHDN and CDR2 FVKESK. CDR3 amino acids: CASSQYTAGRIWS.

The chain recombines TRBV7-2 with TRBJ2-7; TRBD2 matches at 7 bases. The CDR3 runs to 15 residues. Germline V lookup: CDR1 SGHTA, CDR2 FQGNSA. V lost 1 base to trimming and J lost 3 bases; unmatched junction nucleotides: 6. The CDR3 is CASSLGEGSYYEQYF. The CDR3 DNA reads as TGTGCCAGCAGCTTAGGGGAGGGGTCCTACTACGAGCAGTACTTC. Full variable domain (missing parts from reference TRBV7-2 and TRBJ2-7): GAGVSQSPSNKVTEKGKDVELRCDPISGHTALYWYRQSLGQGLEFLIYFQGNSAPDKSGLPSDRFSAERTGGSVSTLTIQRTQQEDSAVYLCASSLGEGSYYEQYFGPGTRLTVT.

The rearrangement uses TRBV19 and TRBJ1-1; D is ambiguous. This CDR3 has 15 amino acids. Germline values: CDR1 LNHDA, CDR2 SQIVND (reference sequence). The germline V and J ends were trimmed by 5 bases and 0 bases, with 13 bases remaining between them. CDR3 amino acids: CASSVSETMNTEAFF. CDR3 nucleotides: TGTGCCAGTAGTGTGTCAGAAACTATGAACACTGAAGCTTTCTTT.

The CDR3 protein is CASSGLGSGRALYEQYF. DNA of the CDR3: TGTGCCAGCAGCGGCCTCGGAAGCGGGAGGGCCCTGTACGAGCAGTACTTC. The rearrangement uses TRBV7-9 and TRBJ2-7; 10 bases align to TRBD2. V was pared by 5 bases and J by 4 bases, with 14 bases of the junction left unmatched. CDR1 and CDR2 from the germline V gene are SEHNR and FQNEAQ (reference sequence). This CDR3 has 17 amino acids.

In its sample, this clonotype was seen a few times. The J gene is TRBJ1-2, the V gene TRBV6-5, with D possibly being TRBD1 (5 bases). V gave up 4 bases and J gave up 5 bases, with 14 bases separating them. This CDR3 is 14 amino acids long. The germline CDR1 and CDR2 sequences are MNHEY and SVGAGI. CDR3 amino acids: CASSSGTRRYGYTF. CDR3 in DNA: TGTGCCAGCAGTTCCGGGACCCGGAGGTATGGCTACACCTTC.

The V and J genes are TRBV15 and TRBJ1-2; D remains unclear. Germline-derived CDR1 and CDR2 are LNHNV and YYDKDF (reference sequence). The CDR3 contains 15 residues. Trimming took 1 base from V and 10 from J, leaving 19 bases between them. The CDR3 DNA sequence: TGTGCCACCAGCAGAGGATGGACGCCTGGATGGGACTACACCTTC. This translates into CATSRGWTPGWDYTF.

This CDR3 reads CASSLNSHSSNQPQHF. The CDR3 DNA reads TGTGCCAGCAGCTTAAATTCGCATTCTAGCAATCAGCCCCAGCATTTT. V usage is TRBV7-8 and J usage is TRBJ1-5; D is ambiguous. Trimming shortened V by 2 bases and J by 0 bases, and 11 bases separated the two germline ends. The germline CDR1 and CDR2 sequences are SGHVS and FQNEAQ. The CDR3 is made up of 16 amino acids.

In this sample, this clonotype turned up many times. This chain links TRBV25-1 with TRBJ1-1; D call uncertain. The CDR3 loop spans 11 amino acids. V was cut by 6 bases and J by 5 bases, with 7 bases left in between. Per germline, CDR1 MGHDK and CDR2 SYGVNS. The CDR3 protein is CASSRGTEAFF. Written as DNA, the CDR3 is TGTGCCAGCAGCCGAGGGACTGAAGCTTTCTTT.

A few counts support this clonotype. The chain employs TRBV20-1 and TRBJ1-1; 9 bases are shared with TRBD1. V dropped 5 bases and J dropped 1; count of bases not matched to a gene: 5. CDR3 size: 14 residues. Germline values: CDR1 DFQATT, CDR2 SNEGSKA (reference sequence). The CDR3 sequence is CSAPGQGSNTEAFF. The CDR3, as DNA: TGCAGTGCTCCCGGACAGGGGTCGAACACTGAAGCTTTCTTT.

This sequence joins TRBV2 and TRBJ2-3; 7 bases line up with TRBD1. The CDR3 loop spans 17 amino acids. J lost 3 bases, V lost 2 bases, and 11 bases had no gene match. The germline V gene has CDR1 SNHLY and CDR2 FYNNEI. Written as DNA, the CDR3 is TGTGCCAGCAGTGAAAGAGGGGACAGAAGGCTTACAGATACGCAGTATTTT. Amino acids: CASSERGDRRLTDTQYF.

This clonotype has more than one count but fewer than ten. V is TRBV25-1 and J is TRBJ1-2, with TRBD1 identical over 7 bases. The CDR3 sequence is 14 residues long. V gave up 8 bases and J gave up 8 bases; unmatched junction bases: 14. The V gene's germline CDR1 is MGHDK and CDR2 SYGVNS. CDR3: CASGHGTAVKGYTF. The CDR3 bases are TGTGCCAGCGGGCATGGGACAGCCGTAAAGGGCTACACCTTC.

Many counts were recorded for this clonotype. This chain joins TRBV12-3 or TRBV12-4 and TRBJ1-5; D is uncertain. V dropped 5 bases and J dropped 1 base, with 12 bases sitting between them. This CDR3 spans 15 amino acids. In nucleotides, the CDR3 is TGTGCCAGCAGTCCTCGAGGTGGAAGCAATCAGCCCCAGCATTTT. This encodes CASSPRGGSNQPQHF.

This clonotype was seen only a few times. V is TRBV12-3 or TRBV12-4 and J is TRBJ1-2; D call uncertain. The V and J ends lost 2 bases and 3 bases respectively, with 7 bases between them. The CDR3 runs to 13 residues. CDR3 region: CASSLSGYYGYTF. Here the CDR3 DNA reads TGTGCCAGCAGTTTATCGGGATACTATGGCTACACCTTC.